This TCR beta chain was captured in a study of T-cell reconstitution after alpha-beta-depleted transplantation in children. Unmatched junction bases numbered 5, after V lost 3 bases and J lost 0 bases. CDR3 length equals 16 residues. Germline CDR1 SGHRS, CDR2 YFSETQ. Preparation of the TCRbeta library was carried out with unique molecular identifiers. MiXCR, applied by TCRdb to the PCR reads, yields one record per CDR3 protein. This table has over 150,000 distinct CDR3 sequences, 6.6% appearing once. Findings of the study overall: Reportedly, alpha-beta T cells present about two months post-transplant originated from several hundred expanded clones of graft origin. From newly produced T cells came most of the T-cell counts and diversity one year after transplant. Some patients showed high day-60 TCRbeta diversity, which derived from surviving recipient T cells and thymic progenitors.

There are many counts of this clonotype. Its antigen is unknown. Sequencing used PBMCs, obtained before TCRalphabeta/CD19-depleted stem cell transplant. The chain carries TRBV5-1 and TRBJ2-2, with TRBD1 matching over 7 bases. The clonotype was recovered from a boy aged 2 to 10 with acute lymphoblastic leukemia, due to receive a stem cell transplant. The CDR3 sequence is CASSWTGEANTGELFF. In DNA form, the CDR3 reads TGCGCCAGCAGCTGGACAGGCGAGGCGAACACCGGGGAGCTGTTTTTT.